This T cell receptor (beta chain) was captured in a study of PD-1 blockade in classical Hodgkin lymphoma. Study details: Patients had nivolumab dosed at 3 mg/kg, delivered intravenously every 2 weeks.

In this sample, this clone is medium-sized. Looked up from germline, CDR1 is MNHEY and CDR2 is SMNVEV (reference sequence). The CDR3 runs to 16 residues. The trim removed 1 base at V and 4 bases at J, leaving 8 bases unmatched. Clones were read by immunoSEQ multiplex PCR, and TCRdb kept only the in-frame ones, dropping some. The table includes about 13,000 clones, 80% detected once. Each of the patients experienced relapse following autologous stem cell transplantation, and their brentuximab vedotin exposure differed. The TCR was taken from a human donor with classical Hodgkin lymphoma. The V and J genes are TRBV27 and TRBJ2-5; 8 bases line up with TRBD1. The sample in question was peripheral blood mononuclear cells (PBMCs), obtained at baseline. Here the CDR3 reads CASSLLSRGRLETQYF. The CDR3 DNA reads as TGTGCCAGCAGTTTATTGTCCAGGGGGCGTCTAGAGACCCAGTACTTC.